These T cell receptor beta chains were read from a single sample in a study of early T cells in non-severe SARS-CoV-2 infection. TCRdb analysed the 5' RACE reads with MiXCR anew, one entry per CDR3 protein. This table has 70,000 or so distinct CDR3 sequences, roughly a tenth appearing once. Specimen: whole blood, collected at baseline. The receptors were sampled from an adult who was a healthcare worker with PCR-confirmed SARS-CoV-2 infection or an uninfected control (not recorded which). The CDR3 runs from the conserved cysteine through the conserved F or W. D genes are given only for firm matches. Clone size is given for some rows only: seen once, a few or many times, or a class if the clone is expanded.

J | D | size | V | DNA | CDR3
TRBJ2-1 | TRBD1 | NA | TRBV30 | TGTGCCTGGAGGAGGACAGGGGACAATGAGCAGTTCTTC | CAWRRTGDNEQFF
TRBJ2-7 | NA | NA | TRBV9 | TGTGCCAGCAGCGTAGATGACGGCTACGAGCAGTACTTC | CASSVDDGYEQYF
TRBJ1-5 | NA | few | TRBV18 | TGTGCCAGCTCACCTACTGGCGAGAATCAGCCCCAGCATTTT | CASSPTGENQPQHF
TRBJ2-3 | NA | once | TRBV20-1 | TGCAGTGCCTTGCCAGGGTCGTCTTCAGATACGCAGTATTTT | CSALPGSSSDTQYF
TRBJ2-4 | TRBD2 | many | TRBV29-1 | TGCAGCGCCAGGACTAGCGGGTCGCCCGAGTACTTC | CSARTSGSPEYF
TRBJ2-7 | NA | NA | TRBV6-5 | TGTGCCAGCAGTTACACCTCAGGGGTGATTTACGAGCAGTACTTC | CASSYTSGVIYEQYF
TRBJ2-1 | TRBD2 | NA | TRBV30 | TGTGGGGGAGCAGCGGGGCCCCGCAATGAGCAGTTCTTC | CGGAAGPRNEQFF
TRBJ2-7 | TRBD2 | many | TRBV20-1 | TGCAGTGCTAGAGATCCCCGGGGGGGCCAGAGCGAGCAGTACTTC | CSARDPRGGQSEQYF
TRBJ1-2 | NA | NA | TRBV4-3 | TGCGCCAGCAGCCAAGAGGTCAAGGGTCGGGCAGGGCCTACCTTC | CASSQEVKGRAGPTF
TRBJ1-5 | NA | few | TRBV7-2 | TGTGCCAGCAGCCCCCAGGGAGTCGGCAATCAGCCCCAGCATTTT | CASSPQGVGNQPQHF
TRBJ2-1 | NA | many | TRBV6-6 | TGTGCCAGCAGTGACGGGAGTTCGAATGAGCAGTTCTTC | CASSDGSSNEQFF
TRBJ2-7 | NA | NA | TRBV30 | TGTGCCTGGAGTGGTGGAGGGGTCATCTACGAGCAGTACTTC | CAWSGGGVIYEQYF
TRBJ1-1 | TRBD1 | NA | TRBV6-4 | TGTGCCAGCAGTGCTCAGGGGGATAACACTGAAGCTTTCTTT | CASSAQGDNTEAFF
TRBJ1-5 | NA | few | TRBV24-1 | TGTGCCACCCCCGTCCCAGGGGTATGGCAGCCCCAGCATTTT | CATPVPGVWQPQHF
TRBJ2-3 | NA | NA | TRBV2 | TGTGCCAGCAGTGAGGAGCTCCTCACCACAGATACGCAGTATTTT | CASSEELLTTDTQYF
TRBJ2-4 | NA | NA | TRBV19 | TGTGCCAGTACCCCGGACAGTCTTGGAAACATTCAGTACTTC | CASTPDSLGNIQYF
TRBJ2-7 | NA | many | TRBV30 | TGTGCCTGGAGCCACCCCACGGGGCAGTACTTC | CAWSHPTGQYF
TRBJ2-2 | NA | NA | TRBV3-1 | TGTGCCAGCAGCCCCGCGAACACCGGGGAGCTGTTTTTT | CASSPANTGELFF
TRBJ2-7 | NA | few | TRBV7-8 | TGTGCCAGCAGCCCAGAACTTATCTACGAGCAGTACTTC | CASSPELIYEQYF
TRBJ1-6 | NA | few | TRBV4-3 | TGCGCCAGCAGCCAAGATAGGAGCTCCTATAATTCACCCCTCCACTTT | CASSQDRSSYNSPLHF
TRBJ2-7 | NA | NA | TRBV11-2 | TGTGCCAGCAGCTTATGGGGCGAGCAGTACTTC | CASSLWGEQYF
TRBJ2-1 | TRBD2 | few | TRBV7-9 | TGTGCCAGCAGCTTAGGGTCCCTAGCGGGGGAGAATGAGCAGTTCTTC | CASSLGSLAGENEQFF
TRBJ1-4 | NA | many | TRBV20-1 | TGCAGTGCTCTACGGGGTGAAAAACTGTTTTTT | CSALRGEKLFF
TRBJ1-1 | NA | many | TRBV24-1 | TGTGCCACCAGTGTCCCGGGGAACACTGAAGCTTTCTTT | CATSVPGNTEAFF
TRBJ1-1 | TRBD1 | NA | TRBV2 | TGTGCCAGCAGCCAGACAGGGGAGAGCACTGAAGCTTTCTTT | CASSQTGESTEAFF
TRBJ2-3 | TRBD2 | few | TRBV6-5 | TGTGCCAGCAGTAAAAGACTAGCCACAGATACGCAGTATTTT | CASSKRLATDTQYF
TRBJ2-2 | NA | NA | TRBV6-4 | TGTGCCAGCAGTGACTCTGAGGGATCCACCGGGGAGCTGTTTTTT | CASSDSEGSTGELFF
TRBJ1-4 | NA | many | TRBV2 | TGTGCCAGCAGCGCCCCCCAGGATAATAATGAAAAACTGTTTTTT | CASSAPQDNNEKLFF
TRBJ1-4 | TRBD1 | few | TRBV29-1 | TGCAGCGTCCTGGGACAGGGTCTAACTAATGAAAAACTGTTTTTT | CSVLGQGLTNEKLFF
TRBJ1-1 | NA | many | TRBV12-3/TRBV12-4 | TGTGCCAACCGAAAGGGGATGAACACTGAAGCTTTCTTT | CANRKGMNTEAFF
TRBJ1-1 | TRBD1 | many | TRBV6-2/TRBV6-3 | TGTGCCAGCAGTTACACCGGGACAGTAAACACTGAAGCTTTCTTT | CASSYTGTVNTEAFF
TRBJ2-3 | NA | once | TRBV10-3 | TGTGCCATCAGTGAATCTGGAGATACGCAGTATTTT | CAISESGDTQYF
TRBJ2-2 | NA | many | TRBV6-2/TRBV6-3 | TGTGCCAGCAGTTACGTCAGGGCGAACACCGGGGAGCTGTTTTTT | CASSYVRANTGELFF
TRBJ2-3 | TRBD2 | few | TRBV7-9 | TGTGCCAGTACCCGGGAGGGGAGCACAGATACGCAGTATTTT | CASTREGSTDTQYF
TRBJ2-7 | NA | few | TRBV4-3 | TGCGCCAGCAGCCCCCAACCCCATACGGGGACGCTGGAGGAGCAGTACTTC | CASSPQPHTGTLEEQYF
TRBJ1-3 | TRBD1 | few | TRBV7-6 | TGTGCCAGCAGCGCCGGACAGGATCCCCTGGGGGGAAACACCATATATTTT | CASSAGQDPLGGNTIYF